The T cell receptor (beta chain) described here comes from a study of blood T cell repertoires in COVID-19. V shed 2 bases and J shed 6 bases, with 7 bases lying between them. Germline CDR1 MNHEY, CDR2 SMNVEV (reference sequence). This CDR3 is 13 amino acids long. The method was immunoSEQ multiplex PCR; TCRdb's version includes in-frame clones alone and lacks a portion of them. The table lists about 83,000 clones, around 84% of them singletons. This chain links TRBV27 with TRBJ1-4; D remains unclear. The sequence derives from an elderly woman in a cohort sampled during active or convalescent COVID-19. Material for sequencing was peripheral blood. CDR3 in amino acids: CASSLNRYEKLFF. In DNA, the CDR3 is TGTGCCAGCAGTTTAAATAGATATGAAAAACTGTTTTTT.